This is a list of T cell receptor beta chains from one sample in a study of cytomegalovirus exposure and HLA in healthy donors. Profiled with immunoSEQ multiplex PCR; TCRdb holds only in-frame clones, not every one. The sample includes 150,000 to 200,000 clones, 70% to 90% of them seen just once. The specimen sequenced was PBMCs. The receptors stem from a man between 18 and 35 years old in good health and CMV-seropositive. The CDR3 runs from the conserved cysteine through the conserved F or W. Fields, in order: D gene, clone size, J gene, V gene, CDR3 DNA, CDR3 protein. D genes are given only for firm matches. Where a row states a size, it is once, few, many or the class of an expanded clone; other rows omit it.

.,.,TRBJ1-2,TRBV10-3,TGTGCCATCAGTGGTTCTCCAGGGACTAACTATGGCTACACCTTC,CAISGSPGTNYGYTF
.,.,TRBJ1-4,TRBV7-7,TGTGCTAGCAGGAAGGGGCAGGCAAACAATGAAAAACTGTTTTTT,CASRKGQANNEKLFF
.,.,TRBJ2-5,TRBV10-3,TGTGCCATCAGTGAGTGGGGAGTCTCCGATGAGACCCAGTACTTC,CAISEWGVSDETQYF
TRBD1,.,TRBJ1-3,TRBV4-3,TGCGCCAGCAGCCAACTACTTACCGGGACAGCCTCTGGAAACACCATATATTTT,CASSQLLTGTASGNTIYF
TRBD1,.,TRBJ2-7,TRBV7-9,TGTGCCAGCAGCCCGCAAGGACAGGCTGCGGAGCAGTACTTC,CASSPQGQAAEQYF
TRBD2,few,TRBJ2-7,TRBV4-1,TGCGCCAGCAGCTATAGTAGCGGGGGGGCCTCCTACGAGCAGTACTTC,CASSYSSGGASYEQYF
.,.,TRBJ1-2,TRBV2,TGTGCCAGCAGTGAAGCGCTTCCAGATCACTATGGCTACACCTTC,CASSEALPDHYGYTF
TRBD1,.,TRBJ2-5,TRBV9,TGTGCCAGCAGCGTAGGCAGGGGGAACCAAGAGACCCAGTACTTC,CASSVGRGNQETQYF
.,.,TRBJ1-2,TRBV30,TGTGCCTGGAGTGTAAATAGCATAGGCTACACCTTC,CAWSVNSIGYTF
.,once,TRBJ2-5,TRBV2,TGTGCCAGCAGGGCGACTATCCAAGAGACCCAGTACTTC,CASRATIQETQYF
.,.,TRBJ1-4,TRBV19,TGTGCCGTAGGGAGGTCTAAGGAAAAACTGTTTTTT,CAVGRSKEKLFF
TRBD1,.,TRBJ2-6,TRBV9,TGTGCCAGCAGCGTCTCGGGACAGTCAGCTGGGGCCAACGTCCTGACTTTC,CASSVSGQSAGANVLTF
.,.,TRBJ2-6,TRBV14,TGTGCCAGCAGCCAGTATTGGGCCTCTGGGGCCAACGTCCTGACTTTC,CASSQYWASGANVLTF
TRBD2,.,TRBJ2-3,TRBV9,TGTGCCAGCAGCCCCTCGGGACTAGCGGGGAGATCAGATACGCAGTATTTT,CASSPSGLAGRSDTQYF
.,.,TRBJ1-1,TRBV13,TGTGCCAGCACGAGTCCTTGTGGAGGAGCGGCCCCGACGCGACCCGACCGAGGCACTGAAGCTTTCTTT,CASTSPCGGAAPTRPDRGTEAFF
.,.,TRBJ2-6,TRBV5-1,TGCGCCAGCAGCTCCACAGGATCTGGGGCCAACGTCCTGACTTTC,CASSSTGSGANVLTF
TRBD1,.,TRBJ2-7,TRBV5-6,TGTGCCAGCAGCCTAGCTGGACAGGGGGCTTACGAGCAGTACTTC,CASSLAGQGAYEQYF